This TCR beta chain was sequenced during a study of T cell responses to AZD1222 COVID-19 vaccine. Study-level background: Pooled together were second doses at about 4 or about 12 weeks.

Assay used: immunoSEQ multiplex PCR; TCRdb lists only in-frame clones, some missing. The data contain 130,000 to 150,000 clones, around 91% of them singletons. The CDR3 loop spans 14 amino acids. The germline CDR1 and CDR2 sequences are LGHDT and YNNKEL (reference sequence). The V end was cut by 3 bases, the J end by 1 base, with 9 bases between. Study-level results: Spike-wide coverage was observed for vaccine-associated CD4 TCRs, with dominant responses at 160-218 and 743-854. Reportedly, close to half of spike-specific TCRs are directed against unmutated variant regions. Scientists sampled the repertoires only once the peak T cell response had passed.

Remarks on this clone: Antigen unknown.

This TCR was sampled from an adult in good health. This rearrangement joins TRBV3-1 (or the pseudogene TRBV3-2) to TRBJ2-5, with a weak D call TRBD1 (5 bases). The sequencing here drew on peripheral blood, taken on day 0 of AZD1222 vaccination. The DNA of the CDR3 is TGTGCCAGCAGCCAGACAGCTATCCAAGAGACCCAGTACTTC. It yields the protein CASSQTAIQETQYF.